These 15 T cell receptor beta chains share one sample of origin, sequenced in a study of beta chain features in type 1 diabetes. The entirety of the isolated RNA underwent reverse transcription, so expressed TCRB transcripts were sequenced. Libraries were prepared by immunoSEQ multiplex PCR; TCRdb keeps only in-frame clonotypes and omits some of them. The sample has 600,000 to 650,000 clones, roughly a sixth seen once. The sample taken for sequencing was naive CD4+ T cells from blood. The receptors here all came from a man between 18 and 35 years old in good health.

This chain connects TRBV25-1 to TRBJ2-7; maybe TRBD2 (5 bases). The V end lost 6 bases, the J end lost 0 bases, and 18 bases lay between the germline ends. Germline assignment: CDR1 MGHDK and CDR2 SYGVNS. The CDR3 is 16 amino acids. In DNA, the CDR3 is TGTGCCAGCAGACCGGTTCACGCTGGGAGCTCCTACGAGCAGTACTTC. Residues: CASRPVHAGSSYEQYF.

In this sample, this clone turned up a few times. The chain recombines TRBV20-1 with TRBJ1-2; D possibly corresponds to TRBD1 (6 bases). Germline V CDR1 and CDR2: DFQATT, SNEGSKA (reference sequence). The CDR3 extends over 11 amino acids. V shed 5 bases and J shed 4 bases, with 8 bases lying between them. The CDR3 loop reads CSAGQTYGYTF. The DNA of the CDR3 is TGCAGTGCTGGACAGACCTATGGCTACACCTTC.

This clone was picked up a small number of times. The J gene is TRBJ1-1, the V gene TRBV14; D uncertain. CDR1 is SGHDN and CDR2 is FVKESK in the germline V gene. V lost 2 bases to trimming and J lost 2 bases, with 9 bases between them. There are 14 residues in the CDR3. CDR3 sequence reads: CASSQQHSNTEAFF. The CDR3 nucleotides are TGTGCCAGCAGCCAACAGCACAGTAACACTGAAGCTTTCTTT.

In its sample, this clone was seen a few times. The V call is TRBV25-1, the J call TRBJ2-2; weak D call: TRBD1 (5 bases). Germline CDR1 is MGHDK and CDR2 is SYGVNS. V shed 1 base and J shed 6 bases, with 12 bases lying between them. The CDR3 length is 15 residues. As DNA, the CDR3 is TGTGCCAGCAGTGAATTCTCTGGGGCGGCCGGGGAGCTGTTTTTT. Amino acid sequence: CASSEFSGAAGELFF. Combining the CDR3 with reference TRBV25-1 and TRBJ2-2 gives the whole variable domain EADIYQTPRYLVIGTGKKITLECSQTMGHDKMYWYQQDPGMELHLIHYSYGVNSTEKGDLSSESTVSRIRTEHFPLTLESARPSHTSQYLCASSEFSGAAGELFFGEGSRLTVL.

Only a few counts were recorded for this clone. This chain uses TRBV6-1 with TRBJ2-4; 10 bases align to TRBD1. Germline CDR1 MNHNS, CDR2 SASEGT. The CDR3 totals 13 residues. V lost 4 bases, J lost 6 bases, and 0 bases stayed unmatched. The CDR3 nucleotides are TGTGCCAGCAGTGGGGACAGGGGAAACATTCAGTACTTC. Amino acid sequence: CASSGDRGNIQYF.

There are a few counts of this clone. The chain carries TRBV5-5 and TRBJ2-2; D remains unclear. V was pared by 0 bases and J by 0 bases, with 3 bases between. The V gene's germline CDR1 is SGHKS and CDR2 YYEKEE (reference sequence). The CDR3 is 14 residues long. This CDR3 reads CASSLGPNTGELFF. CDR3 coding DNA: TGTGCCAGCAGCTTGGGTCCGAACACCGGGGAGCTGTTTTTT.

Note on this clone: One end of the junction is discordant with germline, which a read error may explain. The chain joins TRBV29-1 to TRBJ1-1; D is unclear. The V gene's germline CDR1 is SQVTM and CDR2 ANQGSEA. The CDR3 length is 8 residues. The CDR3 region is CSVGLAFF. CDR3 nucleotide sequence: TGCAGCGTTGGACTTGCTTTTTTC.

This clone was found a few times. This chain links TRBV7-3 with TRBJ2-1, with D possibly being TRBD2 (6 bases). V lost 2 bases and J lost 1, with 21 bases in between. CDR1 and CDR2 (germline): SGHTA, FQGTGA. This CDR3 is 19 amino acids long. For the CDR3, the DNA is TGTGCCAGCAGCTTATCCCTCAGGGCTAGGGGAGGTTCCTACAATGAGCAGTTCTTC. Amino acid sequence: CASSLSLRARGGSYNEQFF. Full variable domain (rest looked up from reference TRBV7-3 and TRBJ2-1): GAGVSQTPSNKVTEKGKYVELRCDPISGHTALYWYRQSLGQGPEFLIYFQGTGAADDSGLPNDRFFAVRPEGSVSTLKIQRTERGDSAVYLCASSLSLRARGGSYNEQFFGPGTRLTVL.

The rearrangement uses TRBV7-2 and TRBJ2-7, with TRBD1 identical over 9 bases. The CDR3 sequence is 15 residues long. The germline V gene encodes CDR1 SGHTA and CDR2 FQGNSA. The J segment lost 0 bases and the V segment lost 5 bases, leaving 5 bases of the junction unmatched. CDR3 nucleotide sequence: TGTGCCAGCAGCACCGGGACAGGGAACTCCTACGAGCAGTACTTC. Amino acids: CASSTGTGNSYEQYF.

In its sample, this clone was seen a few times. V is TRBV29-1 and J is TRBJ2-1; TRBD2 matches at 9 bases. The V segment lost 8 bases and the J segment 5 bases; nucleotides outside the gene matches: 16. The CDR3 extends over 16 amino acids. CDR1 is SQVTM and CDR2 is ANQGSEA in the germline V gene. The CDR3 here is CSFPGGLAGPNNEQFF. The CDR3 DNA follows: TGCAGCTTCCCCGGGGGGCTAGCGGGACCTAACAATGAGCAGTTCTTC.

A few counts support this clone. The rearrangement joins TRBV2 to TRBJ1-5; no firm D call. The CDR3 is made up of 13 amino acids. CDR1 is SNHLY, CDR2 FYNNEI, per germline. V lost 8 bases, J lost 2 bases, and 10 bases lay in between. For the CDR3, the DNA is TGTGCCAGCTGGGAGCAGCGCAATCAGCCCCAGCATTTT. It is translated as CASWEQRNQPQHF.

A few counts support this clone. This rearrangement joins TRBV27 to TRBJ1-5, with D possibly TRBD1 on 6 matching bases. V was clipped by 2 bases and J by 5 bases, with 19 bases between them. From germline, CDR1 is MNHEY and CDR2 SMNVEV (reference sequence). The CDR3 extends over 17 amino acids. The CDR3 here is CASSLKPGVSDDQPQHF. The DNA for the CDR3 is TGTGCCAGCAGTTTAAAGCCAGGGGTCTCGGATGATCAGCCCCAGCATTTT.

This chain links TRBV15 with TRBJ1-3; D is uncertain. CDR3 length equals 16 residues. Germline lookup yields CDR1 LNHNV and CDR2 YYDKDF (reference sequence). Trimming removed 5 bases at V and 2 bases at J, with 16 bases between. CDR3 bases: TGTGCCACCAGCGTGGAATCAGGAACTACTGGAAACACCATATATTTT. It translates to CATSVESGTTGNTIYF.

This chain uses TRBV28 with TRBJ1-1; perhaps TRBD1 as D (5 bases). The length of the CDR3 is 11 residues. Looked up from germline, CDR1 is MDHEN and CDR2 is SYDVKM. The V end was cut by 6 bases, the J end by 8 bases, with 10 bases between. CDR3 bases: TGTGCCAGCAGCATCCGGGACGAAGCTTTCTTT. Its translation is CASSIRDEAFF.

The gene calls are TRBV7-2 and TRBJ1-3; D gene uncertain. V lost 5 bases to trimming and J lost 4 bases, with 9 bases between them. The germline gives CDR1 SGHTA, CDR2 FQGNSA. The CDR3 sequence is 13 residues long. CDR3 loop: CASSSWSGNTIYF. The CDR3 coding sequence is TGTGCCAGCAGCAGTTGGTCCGGAAACACCATATATTTT. The variable domain in full, with the rest retrieved from reference TRBV7-2 and TRBJ1-3, is GAGVSQSPSNKVTEKGKDVELRCDPISGHTALYWYRQSLGQGLEFLIYFQGNSAPDKSGLPSDRFSAERTGGSVSTLTIQRTQQEDSAVYLCASSSWSGNTIYFGEGSWLTVV.